This T cell receptor beta chain was sequenced in a study of blood T cell repertoires in COVID-19 (dated by TCRdb to about 2020). Concerning the study at large: Collaborator samples came from the United States, Italy and Spain and covered acute and convalescent phases of COVID-19. The material from the prospective study consisted of cDNA or gDNA derived from T cells, B-cell-depleted T cells, or PBMCs. Deeply sampled blood TCRbeta repertoires from subjects exposed to, actively infected with, or recovered from COVID-19 were included in the dataset. The repertoires were released in a freely available public database meant as a resource for research on the immune response to SARS-CoV-2. Samples came from the ongoing ImmuneRACE study (first 160 participants) plus 1,254 subjects from 6 global collaborators. A de-identified subject ID, COVID-19 status, age in years and sex were almost always included in the sample metadata. Where available, HLA class I and class II types were obtained from metadata supplied by the sample provider rather than from assay-based typing.

One collaborating source in Seattle enrolled patients while the patients were actively infected and followed the patients over time throughout the course of disease. The collaborating institutions used their own protocols to collect whole blood in K2EDTA tubes. Collaborator samples were shipped for TCRbeta analysis as frozen whole blood, isolated PBMCs, or DNA extracted from either sample type. Concerning this clone itself: The antigen this receptor binds is unknown. No much larger clone exists at a distance of one base, and base qualities are not known.

The germline V gene supplies CDR1 MGHDK and CDR2 SYGVNS. The CDR3, cysteine through phenylalanine, is 12 amino acids long. Only the CDR3 DNA stays, 36 bases, in frame from base 1. V gives up 5 bases and J gives up 4 bases, and the segment between their germline ends measures 8 bases. Overall results and qualifications from the work: Clinical and demographic metadata were provided uncurated, with the amount varying by source and participant.

TCRbeta CDR3 regions were amplified from genomic DNA using the immunoSEQ Assay, a bias-controlled multiplex PCR. Per the source publication's procedure: Nucleated cell counts per sample were estimated from amplification of reference gene primers within the assay. Sequence reads were collapsed and filtered to measure the absolute abundance of every unique TCRbeta CDR3 rearrangement. For each sample, productive Simpson clonality was calculated as the square root of Simpson's diversity index over productive rearrangements. TCRdb mirrors the immuneACCESS table, restricted to in-frame sequences. Some clones are absent from its copies; in checked studies, under half trace to an unresolved V gene, and the reason for the others is unknown. For V, J and clone size, that table is used; D and trimming come from the DNA. The sample table shows about 160,000 clones, and approximately 92% are seen once. The ten largest clonotypes hold 4.5% to 5% of the sample.

This receptor was taken from a man aged 30-40 years with COVID-19, enrolled during active disease. This receptor chain uses TRBV25-1 and TRBJ1-2; no D segment can be confidently identified. Sequencing used peripheral blood. The CDR3 region has the sequence CASSSGIYGYTF. The base sequence is TGTGCCAGCAGTTCCGGGATCTATGGCTACACCTTC.